One sample yielded the 21 T cell receptor beta chains listed below, sequenced in a study of tumor and adjacent non-tumor tissue in lung cancer. No cell sorting was done before RNA was extracted from the tissue. A modified ARM-PCR protocol with three rounds of nested PCR amplified TCRbeta. TCRdb called the multiplex PCR reads again in MiXCR, with one record for every CDR3 protein. The sample contains more than 85,000 distinct CDR3 sequences, about 61% of which appear only once. Material: lung tumor tissue. The receptors here all came from a man aged 70 or older with non-small cell lung cancer.

The chain couples TRBV4-1 to TRBJ2-7; 10 bases map to TRBD2. This CDR3 comprises 17 residues. Germline CDR1 and CDR2: MGHRA and YSYEKL. V was clipped by 0 bases and J by 12 bases; unmatched bases: 17. Written as DNA, the CDR3 is TGCGCCAGCAGCCAAGATCTCACCACTAGCGGGAAATACGGGCTGTACTTC. Amino acid sequence: CASSQDLTTSGKYGLYF.

This clonotype occurred many times. J is TRBJ1-3 and V is TRBV6-6; maybe TRBD1 (5 bases). The CDR3 extends over 15 amino acids. Germline lookup yields CDR1 MNHNY and CDR2 SVGAGI (reference sequence). Trimming cost V 6 bases and J 3 bases, with 15 bases left between them. In DNA, the CDR3 is TGTGCCAGCAGGCCCCCAGGGAGCAATGGAAACACCATATATTTT. Translation gives CASRPPGSNGNTIYF.

Many counts were recorded for this clonotype. The chain uses TRBV6-5 and TRBJ2-5; 15 positions agree with TRBD2. The CDR3 extends over 16 amino acids. The germline gives CDR1 MNHEY, CDR2 SVGAGI. Unmatched junction bases numbered 4, after V lost 7 bases and J lost 1 base. The CDR3 protein is CASKGLAGGLQETQYF. The CDR3 DNA reads as TGTGCCAGCAAGGGACTAGCGGGGGGCCTCCAAGAGACCCAGTACTTC.

Notes on this clonotype: Since a much larger clone is just one base distant, this may be a read error. J is TRBJ2-3 and V is TRBV7-9, with TRBD1 matching over 10 bases. The V gene end was trimmed by 7 bases and the J gene end by 1 base; junction bases not matched to a gene: 5. This CDR3 region has 15 residues. Germline loops: CDR1 SEHNR, CDR2 FQNEAQ (reference sequence). CDR3 DNA sequence: TGTGCCAGCAATGCTGGGACAGGGGGCACAGATACGCAGTATTTT. This encodes CASNAGTGGTDTQYF.

Many counts were recorded for this clonotype. The rearrangement uses TRBV2 and TRBJ2-3; 15 positions agree with TRBD2. Trimming removed 9 bases from V and 3 bases from J; junction bases left unmatched: 4. The germline V gene encodes CDR1 SNHLY and CDR2 FYNNEI. CDR3 size: 15 residues. CDR3 protein: CASKGLAGGTDTQYF. In DNA, the CDR3 is TGTGCCAGTAAGGGACTAGCGGGAGGAACAGATACGCAGTATTTT. The full variable domain, in which reference TRBV2 and TRBJ2-3 provide the parts outside the CDR3, is EPEVTQTPSHQVTQMGQEVILRCVPISNHLYFYWYRQILGQKVEFLVSFYNNEISEKSEIFDDQFSVERPDGSNFTLKIRSTKLEDSAMYFCASKGLAGGTDTQYFGPGTRLTVL.

Details on this clonotype: This could be a read error, since a much larger clone is one nucleotide away. The chain uses TRBV24-1 and TRBJ2-5; D is unresolved. The CDR3 extends over 12 amino acids. Germline CDR1 KGHDR, CDR2 SFDVKD. CDR3 region: CATSDVQETLYF. CDR3 nucleotides: TGTGCCACCAGTGATGTGCAAGAGACCCTGTACTTC.

The chain uses TRBV6-2 or TRBV6-3 and TRBJ2-1; 9 nucleotides align to TRBD1. Germline values: CDR1 MNHEY, CDR2 SVGEGT. After removal of 2 bases from V and 4 bases from J, the junction contained 6 bases not matched to a gene. The CDR3 covers 16 residues. DNA for the CDR3: TGTGCCAGCAGTTACGGGTGGGACAGGGAGTACAATGAGCAGTTCTTC. Its translation is CASSYGWDREYNEQFF.

The rearrangement links TRBV20-1 to TRBJ2-2, with D maybe TRBD2 (6 bases). The CDR3 contains 15 residues. Germline values: CDR1 DFQATT, CDR2 SNEGSKA (reference sequence). V was clipped by 0 bases and J by 9 bases, with 17 bases between them. CDR3 coding DNA: TGCAGTGCTAGAGATGGGAGGTGGAGGGGCTGGGAGCTGTTTTTT. This gives the protein CSARDGRWRGWELFF.

About this clonotype: Germline and junction disagree at one end, which may indicate a read error. This chain connects TRBV5-5 to TRBJ2-1, with 10 bases aligning to TRBD1. Germline V CDR1 and CDR2: SGHKS, YYEKEE (reference sequence). This CDR3 spans 15 amino acids. CDR3 sequence reads: CVSSRAGQGDNGQFF. CDR3 DNA: TGTGTCAGCAGCCGCGCAGGACAGGGGGACAATGGGCAGTTCTTC.

This clonotype was seen a few times. Just one base apart from a much larger clone, this may be a read error. V is TRBV29-1 and J is TRBJ2-5; D could derive from TRBD1 or TRBD2 (5 bases each). The V and J ends lost 3 bases and 4 bases respectively, with 12 bases between them. CDR3 size: 13 residues. The germline gives CDR1 SQVTM, CDR2 ANQGSEA. CDR3 in DNA: TGCAGCGTTGAGGGGGAGAGGGCAGAGACCCAGTACTTC. It codes for CSVEGERAETQYF. Supplemented by reference TRBV29-1 and TRBJ2-5, the full variable domain reads SAVISQKPSRDICQRGTSLTIQCQVDSQVTMMFWYRQQPGQSLTLIATANQGSEATYESGFVIDKFPISRPNLTFSTLTVSNMSPEDSSIYLCSVEGERAETQYFGPGTRLLVL.

This clonotype was counted only a few times. The rearrangement uses TRBV5-1 and TRBJ2-3; D is perhaps TRBD2 (5 bases). The CDR3 is made up of 15 amino acids. CDR1 and CDR2 (germline): SGHRS, YFSETQ. The germline V and J ends were trimmed by 2 bases and 3 bases, with 13 bases remaining between them. The CDR3 is CASSFREPWTDTQYF. The CDR3 DNA reads TGCGCCAGCAGCTTCCGGGAACCCTGGACAGATACGCAGTATTTT.

A few counts support this clonotype. The V and J genes are TRBV11-2 and TRBJ2-7; D ambiguous. CDR1 and CDR2 from the germline V gene are SGHAT and FQNNGV. Trimming pared 1 base from V and 7 bases from J, leaving 11 bases between. The CDR3 is 13 amino acids. Here the CDR3 reads CASSLGRGYEQYF. In DNA, the CDR3 is TGTGCCAGCAGCTTAGGCAGAGGCTATGAGCAGTACTTC.

This clonotype occurred many times. The chain has TRBV28 and TRBJ2-7; no firm D call. Trimming stripped 2 bases from V and 4 bases from J, with 12 bases between. The CDR3 sequence is 14 residues long. Germline V gene data show CDR1 as MDHEN and CDR2 as SYDVKM. CDR3 protein: CASSLEGREYEQYF. The DNA for the CDR3 is TGTGCCAGCAGTTTAGAAGGGCGAGAATACGAGCAGTACTTC.

Notes on this clonotype: A much bigger clone sits one base away, suggesting this may be a read error. Without the conserved terminal phenylalanine or tryptophan, this CDR3 likely stems from a read error. The V gene is TRBV12-3 or TRBV12-4, the J gene TRBJ2-5; TRBD1 aligns across 8 bases. With 5 bases clipped from V and 5 bases from J, the junction kept 10 bases outside the gene matches. The CDR3 is 15 amino acids. The DNA for the CDR3 is TGTGCCAGCAGTATCTCCACAGGGGGAAGTGAGACCCAGTACCTC. Translating it yields CASSISTGGSETQYL.

Remarks on this clonotype: One end of the junction is discordant with germline, which a read error may explain. This sequence joins TRBV11-2 and TRBJ2-3; weak D call: TRBD1 (5 bases). CDR3 size: 15 residues. CDR1 is SGHAT, CDR2 FQNNGV, per germline. CDR3 region: CASNAGQGLTNTQYF. The DNA of the CDR3 is TGCGCCAGCAACGCTGGTCAGGGTTTAACAAATACGCAGTATTTT.

Only one count was recorded for this clonotype. This may arise from a read error, as a much more abundant clone is one base away. The chain couples TRBV12-3 or TRBV12-4 to TRBJ2-7, with 11 bases matching TRBD2. The CDR3 is made up of 14 amino acids. With V trimmed by 4 bases and J by 6 bases, 5 bases remained unmatched. CDR3 nucleotides: TGTGCCAGCAGTTGGGGACTAGCGGAAGTCGAGCAGTACTTC. It is translated as CASSWGLAEVEQYF.

This clonotype showed up just a few times. The junction and the germline gene differ at one end; a read error may be behind it. The genes are TRBV12-3 or TRBV12-4 and TRBJ2-2; 9 bases align to TRBD2. The CDR3 covers 16 residues. The CDR3 region has the DNA TGTGCCAACAGTACCAGCGGGGGGAGGAACACCGGGGAGCTGTTTTTT. Translated, it gives CANSTSGGRNTGELFF.

This clonotype is termed medium-sized (0.01 to 0.1%). The chain is built from TRBV11-2 and TRBJ1-2; 7 positions agree with TRBD1. Germline lookup yields CDR1 SGHAT and CDR2 FQNNGV. V lost 4 bases to trimming and J lost 3 bases; unmatched junction nucleotides: 2. The length of the CDR3 is 13 residues. The CDR3 coding sequence is TGTGCCAGCAGCTACGACAGGGACTATGGCTACACCTTC. Translated, it gives CASSYDRDYGYTF.

In its sample, this clonotype was seen once. At one boundary the junction diverges from the germline segment, which might be a read error. The rearrangement links TRBV4-1 to TRBJ2-2, with a weak D call TRBD1 (7 bases). The germline V gene has CDR1 MGHRA and CDR2 YSYEKL. The CDR3 spans 16 residues. As DNA, the CDR3 is TGCACTAGCAGCCAGGCCGGGACAGCGAACACCGGGGAGATGTTTTTT. It translates to CTSSQAGTANTGEMFF.

The rearrangement uses TRBV6-6 and TRBJ2-4; D is uncertain. The CDR3 spans 15 residues. Germline V gene sequence: CDR1 MNHNY, CDR2 SVGAGI (reference sequence). V was shortened by 2 bases and J by 1 base, with 9 bases between the two germline ends. CDR3 nucleotide sequence: TGTGCCAGCAGTTACGATGGGAACGCCAAAAACATTCAGTACTTC. This gives the protein CASSYDGNAKNIQYF.

This clonotype ranks as large (0.1 to 1%). The chain couples TRBV29-1 to TRBJ1-1, with 7 bases aligning to TRBD1. The CDR3 contains 10 residues. Germline V gives CDR1 SQVTM, CDR2 ANQGSEA. J lost 8 bases, V lost 7 bases, and 4 bases had no gene match. The CDR3 loop is CSAEDREAFF. CDR3 nucleotides: TGCAGCGCCGAGGACAGGGAAGCTTTCTTT.